This entry lists 17 T cell receptor beta chains sequenced from one sample in a study of metastatic and nonmetastatic thyroid tumors. MiXCR was used by TCRdb to re-call the PCR reads. The sample includes fewer than 40,000 clones, about a sixth seen only once; the top ten take roughly 6%. Prior to thyroid surgery, none of the patients had received any treatment. Material: blood. The receptor source for this set is a male donor with papillary thyroid cancer or a benign thyroid nodule (not recorded which). Some clones in this sample may be carry-over from other donors' samples.

This clone was detected many times. This chain joins TRBV6-6 and TRBJ2-6; D ambiguous. The CDR3 totals 20 residues. CDR1 and CDR2 (germline): MNHNY, SVGAGI (reference sequence). Trimming removed 2 bases at V and 2 bases at J, with 22 bases between. The CDR3 region is CASSYPQFGQAFPGANVLTF. The DNA for the CDR3 is TGTGCCAGCAGTTACCCCCAATTCGGCCAAGCCTTCCCTGGGGCCAACGTCCTGACTTTC.

This clone was found a few times. At the DNA level, this CDR3 is encoded by other sequences in the same sample as well. The V call is TRBV6-4, the J call TRBJ2-1; D uncertain. This CDR3 has 15 amino acids. The germline CDR1 and CDR2 sequences are MRHNA and SNTAGT. V lost 0 bases and J 1 base, leaving 7 bases between the germline ends. The CDR3 bases are TGTGCCAGCAGTGACTCGGGTGAGTCCTACAATGAGCAGTTCTTC. Its protein product is CASSDSGESYNEQFF.

This clone was counted between two and nine times. The chain uses TRBV6-1 and TRBJ2-5, with a possible D match to TRBD2 (6 bases). The V end lost 10 bases, the J end lost 4 bases, and 19 bases lay between the germline ends. The CDR3 runs to 14 residues. Looked up from germline, CDR1 is MNHNS and CDR2 is SASEGT. The CDR3 here is CATLLARVPETQYF. The DNA of the CDR3 is TGTGCCACCCTCCTAGCGCGAGTCCCAGAGACCCAGTACTTC.

This clone was recorded at least ten times. The rearrangement links TRBV9 to TRBJ2-4; 7 bases map to TRBD1. The CDR3 runs 16 residues. Germline V lookup: CDR1 SGDLS, CDR2 YYNGEE. Trimming cost V 3 bases and J 0 bases; bases outside gene matches: 6. The CDR3 bases are TGTGCCAGCAGCGGGGACAGCACTATAGCCAAAAACATTCAGTACTTC. Amino acid sequence: CASSGDSTIAKNIQYF. The full variable domain, completed using reference TRBV9 and TRBJ2-4, is DSGVTQTPKHLITATGQRVTLRCSPRSGDLSVYWYQQSLDQGLQFLIQYYNGEERAKGNILERFSAQQFPDLHSELNLSSLELGDSALYFCASSGDSTIAKNIQYFGAGTRLSVL.

This rearrangement joins TRBV4-1 to TRBJ1-2; D ambiguous. V lost 1 base and J lost 12, with 18 bases in between. Per germline, CDR1 MGHRA and CDR2 YSYEKL. The CDR3 spans 14 residues. The DNA for the CDR3 is TGCGCCAGCAGCCAAGTTGTGACTATGGGTGGACACACCTTC. It codes for CASSQVVTMGGHTF.

The chain joins TRBV6-1 to TRBJ2-6; 9 bases align to TRBD1. Per germline, CDR1 MNHNS and CDR2 SASEGT. This CDR3 spans 15 amino acids. The J segment lost 4 bases and the V segment lost 6 bases, leaving 4 bases of the junction unmatched. The CDR3, as DNA: TGTGCCAGCAGCAACAGGGGGCTCGGGGCCAACGTCCTGACTTTC. Its protein product is CASSNRGLGANVLTF.

In regard to this clone: This may come from a read error, since a much larger clone is one base off. This chain connects TRBV5-6 to TRBJ2-5; D gene ambiguous. Per the germline V gene, CDR1 is SGHDT and CDR2 is YYEEEE. The CDR3 runs to 15 residues. The CDR3 coding sequence is TGTTCCAGCAGCAGAGCCGTGGGCCAGCAAGAGACCCAGTACTTC. It encodes CSSSRAVGQQETQYF.

In this sample, this clone turned up many times. The V gene is TRBV11-3, the J gene TRBJ2-4, with TRBD2 identical over 10 bases. The CDR3 runs to 14 residues. CDR1 is SGHNT, CDR2 YENEEA, per germline. The V segment lost 5 bases and the J segment 7 bases; nucleotides outside the gene matches: 5. The CDR3 region is CASSPTSGINIQYF. The DNA of the CDR3 is TGTGCCAGCAGCCCCACTAGCGGGATTAACATTCAGTACTTC.

This clone was observed a few times. A read error may be the cause here, since a much bigger clone is one base away. The chain couples TRBV7-9 to TRBJ1-1; D unclear. Germline V CDR1 and CDR2: SEHNR, FQNEAQ (reference sequence). The V gene lost 9 bases and the J gene lost 3 bases, with 8 bases spanning the gap. CDR3 length: 11 residues. The CDR3 DNA reads as TGTGCCAGACAAGGGTACACTGAAGCTTTCTTT. Translating gives CARQGYTEAFF.

The V gene is TRBV18, the J gene TRBJ2-7; 10 bases agree with TRBD2. The trim removed 6 bases at V and 4 bases at J, leaving 3 bases unmatched. CDR3 length equals 13 residues. Germline V CDR1 and CDR2: KGHSH, LQKENI. In DNA, the CDR3 is TGTGCCAGCTCGTGTAGCGGGAGGTACGAGCAGTACTTC. It is translated as CASSCSGRYEQYF.

This clone was seen repeatedly, ten times or more. Other DNA sequences in this specimen translate into the identical CDR3. CDR3 sequence (DNA): TGTGCCAGCAGCGCCAGGGCCGAGTATAATTCACCCCTCCACTTT. Protein product: CASSARAEYNSPLHF. The chain links TRBV3-1 to TRBJ1-6; D is possibly TRBD1 (5 bases). Germline CDR1 and CDR2: LGHDT and YNNKEL (reference sequence). CDR3 length equals 15 residues. The V end was cut by 5 bases, the J end by 4 bases, with 12 bases between.

The sample holds many counts of this clone. In DNA, the CDR3 is TGTGCCACCAGTGGGGGAACATCCGAGCAGTACTTC. Its translation: CATSGGTSEQYF. This chain links TRBV24-1 with TRBJ2-7; D unresolved. V dropped 5 bases and J dropped 6 bases, with 10 bases sitting between them. This CDR3 contains 12 residues. From germline, CDR1 is KGHDR and CDR2 SFDVKD.

This clone showed up just a few times. The chain recombines TRBV6-5 with TRBJ2-1, with 7 bases fitting TRBD2. Per the germline V gene, CDR1 is MNHEY and CDR2 is SVGAGI. The ends lost 2 bases at V and 9 bases at J; junction bases unmatched: 10. The CDR3 extends over 15 amino acids. DNA of the CDR3: TGTGCCAGCAGTTACCGGTGTAGCTGGGGGGGTGAGCAGTTCTTC. Translated, it gives CASSYRCSWGGEQFF.

This clone was counted ten times or more. In DNA form, the CDR3 reads TGTGCCAGCAGCCCGGGACTAGCGGGATTCTACGAGCAGTACTTC. It is translated as CASSPGLAGFYEQYF. The chain joins TRBV11-3 to TRBJ2-7; 13 bases are a match to TRBD2. Trimming at V came to 5 bases and at J to 3 bases, leaving 4 bases not matched to a gene. This CDR3 spans 15 amino acids. The V gene's germline CDR1 is SGHNT and CDR2 YENEEA.

This clone was recorded at least ten times. The chain is built from TRBV19 and TRBJ1-5; D is unclear. CDR1 is LNHDA and CDR2 is SQIVND in the germline V gene (reference sequence). The V end was cut by 3 bases, the J end by 0 bases, with 9 bases between. This CDR3 comprises 15 residues. Written as DNA, the CDR3 is TGTGCCAGTAGTATTGGAGCGTCTAGCAATCAGCCCCAGCATTTT. Amino acid sequence: CASSIGASSNQPQHF.

This clone was seen repeatedly, ten times or more. The rearrangement uses TRBV10-3 and TRBJ2-6; 9 bases are shared with TRBD1. The V gene's germline CDR1 is ENHRY and CDR2 SYGVKD. This CDR3 comprises 18 residues. Trimming at V came to 2 bases and at J to 1 base, leaving 6 bases not matched to a gene. The CDR3 nucleotides read TGTGCCATCAGTGAGGGTGGACAGGGGCCTTCTGGGGCCAACGTCCTGACTTTC. Translating it yields CAISEGGQGPSGANVLTF.

The V gene is TRBV28, the J gene TRBJ1-1; TRBD1 matches 7 bases. The CDR3 spans 12 residues. The V gene end was trimmed by 4 bases and the J gene end by 4 bases; junction bases not matched to a gene: 0. The V gene's germline CDR1 is MDHEN and CDR2 SYDVKM. This chain's CDR3 is CASSYRGTEAFF. In DNA, the CDR3 is TGTGCCAGCAGTTACAGGGGCACTGAAGCTTTCTTT.